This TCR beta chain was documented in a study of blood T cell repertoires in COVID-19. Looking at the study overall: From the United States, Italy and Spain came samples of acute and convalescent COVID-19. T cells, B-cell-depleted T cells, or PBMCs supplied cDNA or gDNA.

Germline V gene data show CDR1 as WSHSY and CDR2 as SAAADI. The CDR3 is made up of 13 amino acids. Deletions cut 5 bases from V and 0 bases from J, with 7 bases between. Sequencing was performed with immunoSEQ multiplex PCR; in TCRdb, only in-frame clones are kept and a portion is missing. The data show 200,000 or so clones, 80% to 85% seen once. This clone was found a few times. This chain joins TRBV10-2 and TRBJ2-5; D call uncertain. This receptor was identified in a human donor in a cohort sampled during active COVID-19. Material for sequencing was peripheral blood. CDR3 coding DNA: TGCGCCAGCAGTTGGCAGGACCAAGAGACCCAGTACTTC. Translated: CASSWQDQETQYF.